These T cell receptor beta chains were read from a single sample in a study of blood T cell repertoires in COVID-19. Data came from immunoSEQ multiplex PCR; TCRdb stores just in-frame clones and leaves some out. The table includes over 150,000 clones, less than 90% detected once. Sequencing used peripheral blood. Receptors originate from a man between 65 and 80 years old with active or convalescent COVID-19. Each CDR3 is given with its conserved first and last residue. Each record gives: clone size, J gene, D gene, CDR3 length, V gene, CDR3 protein, CDR3 DNA. D genes are given only for firm matches. Some rows have no size entry. The others give once, few or many, or a class for an expanded clone.

once	TRBJ2-3	TRBD2	14	TRBV3-1/TRBV3-2	CASSLRGGRDTQYF	TGTGCCAGCAGCCTGCGGGGGGGCCGGGATACGCAGTATTTT
NA	TRBJ1-3	NA	13	TRBV2	CASTQSSGNTIYF	TGTGCCAGCACACAGAGCTCTGGAAACACCATATATTTT
NA	TRBJ2-3	NA	15	TRBV5-6	CASSSARFSTDTQYF	TGTGCCAGCAGCTCTGCCCGGTTTAGCACAGATACGCAGTATTTT
NA	TRBJ2-7	NA	13	TRBV11-3	CASSWTDSYEQYF	TGTGCCAGCAGCTGGACAGACTCCTACGAGCAGTACTTC
once	TRBJ1-2	NA	14	TRBV5-1	CASSSAPGEGGYTF	TGCGCCAGCAGCTCGGCCCCTGGCGAAGGGGGTTACACCTTC
NA	TRBJ2-5	TRBD1	15	TRBV29-1	CSVNPGTGGQETQYF	TGCAGCGTGAATCCCGGGACAGGGGGTCAAGAGACCCAGTACTTC
NA	TRBJ2-1	TRBD1	15	TRBV29-1	CSVVTRQGKFNEQFF	TGCAGCGTTGTCACGCGACAGGGTAAATTCAATGAGCAGTTCTTC
NA	TRBJ2-1	NA	18	TRBV9	CASSVSTTRQMLYNEQFF	TGTGCCAGCAGCGTATCAACCACCCGACAGATGCTATACAATGAGCAGTTCTTC
NA	TRBJ2-5	NA	16	TRBV5-5	CASSFDRSPAQETQYF	TGTGCCAGCAGCTTCGACCGGAGCCCTGCCCAAGAGACCCAGTACTTC
few	TRBJ1-2	TRBD1	15	TRBV28	CASIPGGTANYGYTF	TGTGCCAGCATCCCGGGGGGGACAGCCAACTATGGCTACACCTTC
NA	TRBJ1-3	NA	14	TRBV19	CASRTGLGGNTIYF	TGTGCCAGTAGGACAGGCCTCGGTGGAAACACCATATATTTT
NA	TRBJ1-3	NA	15	TRBV9	CASSVDSAGGNTIYF	TGTGCCAGCAGCGTAGACAGCGCGGGGGGAAACACCATATATTTT
NA	TRBJ2-2	NA	13	TRBV12-3/TRBV12-4	CASTAGAGGELFF	TGTGCCAGCACCGCGGGGGCGGGCGGGGAGCTGTTTTTT
NA	TRBJ2-2	NA	14	TRBV19	CASSIRGTTGELFF	TGTGCCAGTAGTATTCGGGGGACCACCGGGGAGCTGTTTTTT
NA	TRBJ1-1	TRBD1	13	TRBV28	CASTQGGTRGAFF	TGTGCCAGCACCCAGGGGGGTACCCGAGGAGCTTTCTTT
NA	TRBJ1-1	NA	13	TRBV12-3/TRBV12-4	CASSGQPNTEAFF	TGTGCCAGCAGTGGACAGCCGAACACTGAAGCTTTCTTT
NA	TRBJ1-5	NA	14	TRBV7-2	CASSLGGGNQPQHF	TGTGCCAGCAGCTTAGGGGGGGGCAATCAGCCCCAGCATTTT
NA	TRBJ2-7	TRBD1	17	TRBV6-2/TRBV6-3	CASSPGTGGYFAYEQYF	TGTGCCAGCAGCCCCGGGACAGGGGGCTACTTTGCCTACGAGCAGTACTTC
NA	TRBJ1-2	TRBD1	15	TRBV6-5	CASRMGDRGVEGYTF	TGTGCCAGCAGAATGGGGGACAGGGGGGTGGAGGGCTACACCTTC
NA	TRBJ2-3	NA	13	TRBV10-3	CAIGARETDTQYF	TGTGCCATCGGGGCAAGGGAAACAGATACGCAGTATTTT